Sequencing of this TCR beta chain was carried out in a study of identifying expanded T cells in peripheral blood. CDR3 size: 14 residues. Germline V gene lookup returns CDR1 SGHRS and CDR2 YFSETQ. V shed 4 bases, J shed 6 bases, and the junction held 6 bases outside the gene matches. No infections or other immune events were documented during collection. Profiled with immunoSEQ multiplex PCR; TCRdb holds only in-frame clones, not every one. This table has about 63,000 clones, approximately 83% appearing once. Concerning this clone: Its antigen is undetermined.

Findings of the study overall: Variance in clone template counts between roughly two-week samples significantly increased with total template count across all healthy donors. Over about two and four weeks, about 15 and 19 clones changed, versus around 1.1 between replicates.

Sequencing was performed on blood. The V call is TRBV5-1, the J call TRBJ2-2; TRBD1 agrees at 7 bases. The TCR comes from a person aged 18 to 75 in good health. CDR3 sequence reads: CASSPGTVPGELFF. CDR3 nucleotide sequence: TGCGCCAGCAGCCCCGGGACAGTCCCCGGGGAGCTGTTTTTT.